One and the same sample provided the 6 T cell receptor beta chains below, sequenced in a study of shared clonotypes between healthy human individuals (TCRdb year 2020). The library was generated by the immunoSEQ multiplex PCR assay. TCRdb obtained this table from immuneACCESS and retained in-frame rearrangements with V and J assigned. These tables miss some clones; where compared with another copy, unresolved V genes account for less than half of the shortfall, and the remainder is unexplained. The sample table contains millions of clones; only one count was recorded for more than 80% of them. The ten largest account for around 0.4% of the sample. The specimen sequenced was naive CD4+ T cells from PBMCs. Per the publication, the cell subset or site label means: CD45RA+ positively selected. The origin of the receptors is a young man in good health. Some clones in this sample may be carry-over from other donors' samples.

The CDR3 nucleotides are TGTGCCAGCAGTGACAACCGGGCAGGGGTACACACCATATATTTT. It is translated as CASSDNRAGVHTIYF. This sequence joins TRBV25-1 and TRBJ1-3, with D perhaps matching TRBD1 (6 bases). The CDR3 contains 15 residues. The V end was cut by 3 bases, the J end by 8 bases, with 17 bases between. The V gene's germline CDR1 is MGHDK and CDR2 SYGVNS.

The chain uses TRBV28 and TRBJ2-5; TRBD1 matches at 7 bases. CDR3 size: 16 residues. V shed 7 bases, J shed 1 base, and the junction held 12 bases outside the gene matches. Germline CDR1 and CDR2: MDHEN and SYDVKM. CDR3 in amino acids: CASNPGQGVLQETQYF. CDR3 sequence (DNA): TGTGCCAGCAATCCTGGGCAGGGGGTTCTCCAAGAGACCCAGTACTTC.

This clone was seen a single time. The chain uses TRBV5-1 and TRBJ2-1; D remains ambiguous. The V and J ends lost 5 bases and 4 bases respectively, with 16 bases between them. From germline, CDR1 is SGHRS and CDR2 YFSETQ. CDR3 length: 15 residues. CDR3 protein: CASRTGPTLYNEQFF. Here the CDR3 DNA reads TGCGCCAGCAGAACCGGGCCTACCCTATACAATGAGCAGTTCTTC. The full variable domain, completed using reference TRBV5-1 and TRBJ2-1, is KAGVTQTPRYLIKTRGQQVTLSCSPISGHRSVSWYQQTPGQGLQFLFEYFSETQRNKGNFPGRFSGRQFSNSRSEMNVSTLELGDSALYLCASRTGPTLYNEQFFGPGTRLTVL.

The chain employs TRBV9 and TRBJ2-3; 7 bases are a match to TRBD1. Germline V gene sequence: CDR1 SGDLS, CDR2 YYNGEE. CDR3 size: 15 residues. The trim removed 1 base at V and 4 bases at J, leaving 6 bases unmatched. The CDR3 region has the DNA TGTGCCAGCAGCGTATCTGGACAGGAGGCAGATACGCAGTATTTT. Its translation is CASSVSGQEADTQYF.

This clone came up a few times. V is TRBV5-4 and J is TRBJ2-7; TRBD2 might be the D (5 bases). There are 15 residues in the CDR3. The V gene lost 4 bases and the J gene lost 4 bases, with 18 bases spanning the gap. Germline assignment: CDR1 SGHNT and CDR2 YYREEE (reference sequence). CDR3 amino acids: CASSTKLGVTYEQYF. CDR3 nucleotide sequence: TGTGCCAGCAGCACCAAACTCGGGGTCACATACGAGCAGTACTTC.

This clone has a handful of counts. CDR3 nucleotide sequence: TGTGCCAGCAGCCTACGAAGCCGGGGTCACACTGAAGCTTTCTTT. Protein product: CASSLRSRGHTEAFF. The V gene is TRBV11-2, the J gene TRBJ1-1; no reliable D call. The germline V gene has CDR1 SGHAT and CDR2 FQNNGV. The CDR3 has 15 residues. V lost 5 bases and J 3 bases, leaving 16 bases between the germline ends.